A selection of T cell receptor beta chains follows, all from one sample in a study of T-cell memory formation after mild COVID-19. TCRdb reprocessed the 5' RACE reads with MiXCR, giving one entry per CDR3 protein. The sample has approximately 46,000 distinct CDR3 sequences; roughly an eighth are singletons. Source material: PBMCs or a T cell subset sorted from them (not recorded which). The receptors shown here come from a man in his late teens or twenties who had mild COVID-19 (a few samples of this study predate the infection). Cell type and time point are not known. CDR3s include the opening cysteine and the closing phenylalanine or tryptophan. D genes are given only for firm matches. Only some rows state a clone size, as once, few, many or a class for expanded clones.

- TRBJ1-2 TRBV3-1 few CASSHLSSYGYTF TGTGCCAGCAGCCATCTAAGTTCCTATGGCTACACCTTC
TRBD2 TRBJ2-3 TRBV6-2/TRBV6-3 few CASSYLPLAGSTDTQYF TGTGCCAGCAGTTACCTTCCGCTAGCGGGGAGCACAGATACGCAGTATTTT
- TRBJ2-7 TRBV11-2 few CASSPGTYEQYF TGTGCCAGCAGCCCAGGTACCTACGAGCAGTACTTC
- TRBJ1-2 TRBV9 - CASSVYYNYGYTF TGTGCCAGCAGCGTTTATTACAACTATGGCTACACCTTC
TRBD1 TRBJ1-5 TRBV12-3/TRBV12-4 - CASSLTTGVGFQPQHF TGTGCCAGCAGTTTAACGACAGGGGTGGGGTTTCAGCCCCAGCATTTT
- TRBJ2-5 TRBV7-2 many CASSLALKETQYF TGTGCCAGCAGCCTCGCCCTTAAAGAGACCCAGTACTTC
- TRBJ2-6 TRBV20-1 many CSVSQGAGANVLTF TGCAGTGTAAGCCAAGGGGCTGGGGCCAACGTCCTGACTTTC
TRBD1 TRBJ1-4 TRBV4-1 - CASSPGTGVREKLFF TGCGCCAGCAGCCCAGGGACAGGGGTAAGGGAAAAACTGTTTTTT
- TRBJ2-7 TRBV25-1 - CASSHFFYEQYF TGTGCCAGCAGTCATTTCTTCTACGAGCAGTACTTC
TRBD1 TRBJ2-5 TRBV5-1 many CASSFFGTGTQETQYF TGCGCCAGCAGCTTTTTCGGGACAGGCACCCAAGAGACCCAGTACTTC
TRBD2 TRBJ2-3 TRBV10-3 once CDIHRGGESDTQYF TGTGACATACACCGGGGGGGCGAATCAGATACGCAGTATTTT
- TRBJ2-7 TRBV27 many CASREAQPPYEQYF TGTGCCAGCCGAGAAGCGCAGCCACCCTACGAGCAGTACTTC
- TRBJ2-5 TRBV6-5 many CASSYQLAAQETQYF TGTGCCAGCAGTTATCAACTCGCGGCACAAGAGACCCAGTACTTC
- TRBJ1-1 TRBV7-9 many CASSSRPTEAFF TGTGCCAGCAGCTCCCGTCCCACTGAAGCTTTCTTT
- TRBJ2-3 TRBV5-1 few CASSFRLPRTDTQYF TGCGCCAGCAGCTTTCGCTTACCCCGCACAGATACGCAGTATTTT
TRBD1 TRBJ1-2 TRBV7-2 few CASSPPGQGAQVYGYTF TGTGCCAGCAGCCCCCCGGGACAGGGGGCGCAGGTCTATGGCTACACCTTC
- TRBJ2-2 TRBV5-1 many CASSLAGTGELFF TGCGCCAGCAGCTTGGCCGGGACCGGGGAGCTGTTTTTT
- TRBJ1-1 TRBV28 few CASKVVGLGTEAFF TGTGCCAGCAAGGTAGTCGGATTGGGCACTGAAGCTTTCTTT
- TRBJ1-2 TRBV7-2 few CASSINYGYTF TGTGCCAGCAGCATTAACTATGGCTACACCTTC
- TRBJ1-2 TRBV7-9 - CASSIGQPKSHYGYTF TGTGCCAGCAGCATTGGACAGCCAAAGTCCCACTATGGCTACACCTTC
TRBD1 TRBJ1-2 TRBV29-1 few CSGKSGQGDGYTF TGCAGCGGAAAATCCGGACAGGGCGATGGCTACACCTTC
- TRBJ2-1 TRBV3-1 many CASSQDWRSYNEQFF TGTGCCAGCAGCCAAGATTGGCGCTCCTACAATGAGCAGTTCTTC